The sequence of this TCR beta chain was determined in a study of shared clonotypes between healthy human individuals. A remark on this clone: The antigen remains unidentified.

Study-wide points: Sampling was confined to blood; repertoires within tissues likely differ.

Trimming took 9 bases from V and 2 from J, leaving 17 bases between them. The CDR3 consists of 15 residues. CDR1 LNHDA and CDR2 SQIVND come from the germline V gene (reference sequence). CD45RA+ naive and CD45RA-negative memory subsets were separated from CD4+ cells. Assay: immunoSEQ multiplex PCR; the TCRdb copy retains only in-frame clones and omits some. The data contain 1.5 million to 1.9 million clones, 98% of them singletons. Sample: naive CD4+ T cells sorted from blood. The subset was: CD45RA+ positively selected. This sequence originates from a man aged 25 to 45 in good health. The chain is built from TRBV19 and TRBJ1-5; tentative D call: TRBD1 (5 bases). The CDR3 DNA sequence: TGTGCCAGCTCAGGGACGTTTTTGGGCAATCAGCCCCAGCATTTT. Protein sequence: CASSGTFLGNQPQHF.